This T cell receptor (beta chain) was sequenced during a study of brain T cells in children with intractable seizures. Broader study findings: HCMV serostatus was not known, and viral specificity came from CDR3 similarity only.

V shed 3 bases and J shed 7 bases, with 6 bases lying between them. Looked up from germline, CDR1 is GTSNPN and CDR2 is SVGIG (reference sequence). CDR3 length: 11 residues. TCRdb's table, derived via immunoSEQ multiplex PCR, lists solely in-frame clones and lacks some. The sample gives 300,000 to 400,000 clones, over 85% of which show up once; 4.5% to 7% is in the top ten. Stated time point: blood from clinic visit 5 months post-surgery; TSC patient then seizure free. The sequenced cases were selected for having the highest brain T cell transcript signatures. Note on this clone: Its antigen is currently unknown.

The sequencing here drew on peripheral blood, taken 4 to 5 months after surgery. The sequence came from a boy in the first two years of life with tuberous sclerosis and intractable seizures. The rearrangement joins TRBV30 to TRBJ1-4; no definite D call. The CDR3 loop reads CAWRDLEKLFF. In DNA form, the CDR3 reads TGTGCCTGGAGGGACCTTGAAAAACTGTTTTTT.